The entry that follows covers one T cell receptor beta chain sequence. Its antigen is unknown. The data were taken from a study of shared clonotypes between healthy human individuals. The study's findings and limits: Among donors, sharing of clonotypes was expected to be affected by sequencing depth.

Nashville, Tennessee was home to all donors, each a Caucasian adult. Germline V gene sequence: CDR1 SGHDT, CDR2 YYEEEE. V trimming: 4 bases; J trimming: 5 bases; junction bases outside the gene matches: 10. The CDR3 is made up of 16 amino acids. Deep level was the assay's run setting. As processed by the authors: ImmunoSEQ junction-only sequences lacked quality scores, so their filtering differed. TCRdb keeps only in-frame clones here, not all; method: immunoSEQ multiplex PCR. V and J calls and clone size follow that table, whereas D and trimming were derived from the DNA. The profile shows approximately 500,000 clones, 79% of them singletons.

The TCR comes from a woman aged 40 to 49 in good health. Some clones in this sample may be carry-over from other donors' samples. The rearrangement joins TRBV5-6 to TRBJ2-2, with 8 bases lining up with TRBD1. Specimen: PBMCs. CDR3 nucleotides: TGTGCCAGCAGCCCTTGGACAGGGAGGATTACCGGGGAGCTGTTTTTT. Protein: CASSPWTGRITGELFF.